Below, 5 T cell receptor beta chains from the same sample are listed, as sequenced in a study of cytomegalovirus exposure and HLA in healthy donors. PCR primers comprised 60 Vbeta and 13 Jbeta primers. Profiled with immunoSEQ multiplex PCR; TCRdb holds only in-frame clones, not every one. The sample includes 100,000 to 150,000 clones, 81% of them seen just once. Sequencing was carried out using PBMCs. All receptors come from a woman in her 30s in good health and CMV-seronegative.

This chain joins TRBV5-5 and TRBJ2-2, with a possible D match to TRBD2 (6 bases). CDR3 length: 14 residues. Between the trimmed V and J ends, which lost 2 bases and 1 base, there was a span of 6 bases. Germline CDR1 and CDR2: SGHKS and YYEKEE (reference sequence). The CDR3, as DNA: TGTGCCAGCAGCTTCGGGGGGAACACCGGGGAGCTGTTTTTT. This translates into CASSFGGNTGELFF.

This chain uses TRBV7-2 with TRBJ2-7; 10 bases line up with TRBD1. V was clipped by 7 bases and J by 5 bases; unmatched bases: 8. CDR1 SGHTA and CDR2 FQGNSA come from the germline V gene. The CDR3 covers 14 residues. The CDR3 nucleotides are TGTGCCAGCAACCCGGGACAGGGGCACGACGAGCAGTACTTC. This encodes CASNPGQGHDEQYF.

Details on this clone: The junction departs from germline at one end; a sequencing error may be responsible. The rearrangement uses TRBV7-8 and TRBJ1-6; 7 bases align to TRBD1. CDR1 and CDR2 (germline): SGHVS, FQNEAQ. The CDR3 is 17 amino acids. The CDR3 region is CASRGGNGPDENLPLHF. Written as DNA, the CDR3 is TGTGCCAGCAGAGGGGGCAACGGCCCCGATGAGAATTTACCCCTCCACTTT.

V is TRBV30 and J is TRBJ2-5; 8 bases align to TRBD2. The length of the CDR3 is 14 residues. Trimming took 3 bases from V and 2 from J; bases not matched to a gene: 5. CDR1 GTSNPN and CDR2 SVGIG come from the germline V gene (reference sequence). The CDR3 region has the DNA TGTGCCTGGAGCCTGGGCGGGGGGCAAGAGACCCAGTACTTC. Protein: CAWSLGGGQETQYF.

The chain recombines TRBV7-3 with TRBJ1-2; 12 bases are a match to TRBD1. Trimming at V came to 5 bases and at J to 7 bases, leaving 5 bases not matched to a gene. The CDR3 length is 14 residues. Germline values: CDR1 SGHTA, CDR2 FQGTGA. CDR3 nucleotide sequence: TGTGCCAGCAGCCCGGGACAGGGGGCGAGTGGCTACACCTTC. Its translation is CASSPGQGASGYTF.